These 17 T cell receptor beta chains were all obtained from the same sample, sequenced in a study of blood T cell repertoires in COVID-19. Profiling relied on immunoSEQ multiplex PCR, and the TCRdb table lists in-frame clones only, not all of them. This table holds tens of thousands of clones, roughly 87% found once. Source material: peripheral blood. The receptors here all came from a human donor with acute or convalescent COVID-19. The donor label of this sample is uncertain.

The chain recombines TRBV10-1 with TRBJ2-3, with 10 bases aligning to TRBD2. Germline CDR1 reads WNHNN; CDR2 reads SYGVQD (reference sequence). Trimming cost V 2 bases and J 1 base; bases outside gene matches: 6. CDR3 length equals 17 residues. CDR3 in amino acids: CASSELSGRAGTDTQYF. The CDR3 region has the DNA TGCGCCAGCAGTGAGCTCAGCGGGAGGGCCGGCACAGATACGCAGTATTTT.

The chain joins TRBV3-1 (or the pseudogene TRBV3-2) to TRBJ2-2, with D possibly matching TRBD1 (5 bases). CDR3 size: 18 residues. Trimming left V 7 bases short and J 5 bases short, with 26 bases between. Germline CDR1 and CDR2: LGHDT and YNNKEL (reference sequence). The CDR3 region is CASTDSLRKGLGTGELFF. Written as DNA, the CDR3 is TGTGCCAGCACCGATAGCCTCCGCAAGGGGCTGGGGACCGGGGAGCTGTTTTTT.

The CDR3 reads CASSLQYSNQPQHF. The CDR3 DNA reads as TGTGCCAGCAGCTTGCAGTATAGCAATCAGCCCCAGCATTTT. The chain couples TRBV5-5 to TRBJ1-5; D gene unclear. Deletions cut 1 base from V and 0 bases from J, with 5 bases between. Germline loops: CDR1 SGHKS, CDR2 YYEKEE (reference sequence). This CDR3 has 14 amino acids.

The CDR3 nucleotides are TGTGCCAGCCGTAGTGCGGGGGCGAAAGATACGCAGTATTTT. Encoded protein: CASRSAGAKDTQYF. This chain joins TRBV25-1 and TRBJ2-3, with a possible D match to TRBD2 (7 bases). The CDR3 runs 14 residues. The V and J ends lost 8 bases and 5 bases respectively, with 17 bases between them. Germline V gives CDR1 MGHDK, CDR2 SYGVNS.

The chain links TRBV10-3 to TRBJ1-3, with D maybe TRBD1 (6 bases). Trimming took 11 bases from V and 0 from J, leaving 17 bases between them. The CDR3 has 15 residues. Looked up from germline, CDR1 is ENHRY and CDR2 is SYGVKD. CDR3 amino acids: CALSMGHNSGNTIYF. The DNA for the CDR3 is TGTGCCTTAAGCATGGGACACAACTCTGGAAACACCATATATTTT.

The chain combines TRBV3-1 (or the pseudogene TRBV3-2) with TRBJ1-1; D remains ambiguous. This CDR3 has 13 amino acids. Germline V lookup: CDR1 LGHDT, CDR2 YNNKEL (reference sequence). Trimming left V 3 bases short and J 10 bases short, with 15 bases between. The CDR3 sequence: CASSQPPGSGAFF. CDR3 sequence (DNA): TGTGCCAGCAGCCAGCCCCCGGGGTCAGGAGCTTTCTTT.

This rearrangement joins TRBV5-4 to TRBJ2-3; the match to TRBD2 covers 7 bases. The CDR3 is made up of 16 amino acids. CDR1 and CDR2 from the germline V gene are SGHNT and YYREEE (reference sequence). The V segment lost 4 bases and the J segment 2 bases; nucleotides outside the gene matches: 10. The CDR3 nucleotides are TGTGCCAGCAGCCGAGGGCGGGGGAGTTCCACAGATACGCAGTATTTT. Its protein product is CASSRGRGSSTDTQYF.

The V call is TRBV11-2, the J call TRBJ2-5; TRBD1 matches 7 bases. Trimming at V came to 5 bases and at J to 5 bases, leaving 14 bases not matched to a gene. CDR1 and CDR2 (germline): SGHAT, FQNNGV. The CDR3 covers 16 residues. CDR3 sequence (DNA): TGTGCCAGCAGCCTGGGGTCGACAGGGCACGGGGAGACCCAGTACTTC. It translates to CASSLGSTGHGETQYF. Supplemented by reference TRBV11-2 and TRBJ2-5, the full variable domain reads EAGVAQSPRYKIIEKRQSVAFWCNPISGHATLYWYQQILGQGPKLLIQFQNNGVVDDSQLPKDRFSAERLKGVDSTLKIQPAKLEDSAVYLCASSLGSTGHGETQYFGPGTRLLVL.

V is TRBV19 and J is TRBJ2-7; TRBD1 matches at 7 bases. This CDR3 region has 14 residues. Trimming removed 3 bases from V and 6 bases from J; junction bases left unmatched: 8. CDR1 and CDR2 (germline): LNHDA, SQIVND (reference sequence). The CDR3 sequence: CASSITGASGEQYV. DNA for the CDR3: TGTGCCAGTAGTATCACAGGGGCATCGGGCGAGCAGTACGTC.

A few counts support this clone. V usage is TRBV11-3 and J usage is TRBJ2-4, with D unclear. The germline gives CDR1 SGHNT, CDR2 YENEEA. V was shortened by 4 bases and J by 7 bases, with 11 bases between the two germline ends. The CDR3 totals 13 residues. This CDR3 reads CASSSSGENIQYF. CDR3 DNA sequence: TGTGCCAGCAGCTCCTCGGGTGAGAACATTCAGTACTTC.

V and J are TRBV3-1 (or the pseudogene TRBV3-2) and TRBJ1-4; D gene ambiguous. V lost 4 bases and J lost 7, with 13 bases in between. The CDR3 runs 14 residues. From germline, CDR1 is LGHDT and CDR2 YNNKEL (reference sequence). The CDR3, as DNA: TGTGCCAGCAGCCTGGCGACGGCTAGTGAAAAACTGTTTTTT. Translated, it gives CASSLATASEKLFF.

The V gene is TRBV5-1, the J gene TRBJ1-2, with 10 bases that match TRBD1. Trimming removed 4 bases from V and 8 bases from J; junction bases left unmatched: 11. In germline, CDR1 is SGHRS, CDR2 YFSETQ. The CDR3 totals 15 residues. CDR3 coding DNA: TGCGCCAGCAGCCCAGAACCGGGACAGGGGAGAGGCTACACCTTC. Amino acid sequence: CASSPEPGQGRGYTF.

The CDR3 nucleotides are TGTGCCAGCGGGGGGATTCGAGCGGTTACTAAAGAGACCCAGTACTTC. Its translation: CASGGIRAVTKETQYF. This chain links TRBV2 with TRBJ2-5, with D maybe TRBD2 (6 bases). The germline V gene has CDR1 SNHLY and CDR2 FYNNEI. The CDR3 consists of 16 residues. Trimming removed 8 bases at V and 3 bases at J, with 22 bases between. Supplemented by reference TRBV2 and TRBJ2-5, the full variable domain reads EPEVTQTPSHQVTQMGQEVILRCVPISNHLYFYWYRQILGQKVEFLVSFYNNEISEKSEIFDDQFSVERPDGSNFTLKIRSTKLEDSAMYFCASGGIRAVTKETQYFGPGTRLLVL.

The chain carries TRBV19 and TRBJ2-7; 8 bases fit TRBD2. Germline V gives CDR1 LNHDA, CDR2 SQIVND (reference sequence). The CDR3 totals 14 residues. The junction had 6 bases not matched to a gene; V was cut back by 4 bases and J by 4 bases. CDR3 nucleotides: TGTGCCAGTAGTAAAGCGGGAGTTAAGTACGAGCAGTACTTC. Amino acids: CASSKAGVKYEQYF.

The chain has TRBV11-2 and TRBJ2-5; 10 nucleotides align to TRBD2. CDR3 length equals 16 residues. Per germline, CDR1 SGHAT and CDR2 FQNNGV. V lost 0 bases and J lost 7; bases outside the gene matches: 8. CDR3 amino acids: CASSLDRSGGVSTQYF. The CDR3 nucleotides are TGTGCCAGCAGCTTAGATCGGAGCGGGGGGGTCTCGACCCAGTACTTC. Drawing the rest from reference TRBV11-2 and TRBJ2-5, the complete variable domain is EAGVAQSPRYKIIEKRQSVAFWCNPISGHATLYWYQQILGQGPKLLIQFQNNGVVDDSQLPKDRFSAERLKGVDSTLKIQPAKLEDSAVYLCASSLDRSGGVSTQYFGPGTRLLVL.

The CDR3 bases are TGTGCCAGCGGATCGGACATCCGGATCGGGAAACTGTTTTTT. Translating gives CASGSDIRIGKLFF. The chain joins TRBV28 to TRBJ1-4, with D maybe TRBD1 (5 bases). This CDR3 spans 14 amino acids. The germline gives CDR1 MDHEN, CDR2 SYDVKM. V was pared by 8 bases and J by 11 bases, with 21 bases between.

This rearrangement joins TRBV5-1 to TRBJ2-7, with 7 bases lining up with TRBD1. Germline assignment: CDR1 SGHRS and CDR2 YFSETQ. CDR3 length equals 15 residues. Trimming at V came to 0 bases and at J to 2 bases, leaving 5 bases not matched to a gene. DNA for the CDR3: TGCGCCAGCAGCTTGGAACAGGGGTCTGCCTACGAGCAGTACTTC. It specifies CASSLEQGSAYEQYF.